The sequence of this TCR beta chain was determined in a study of control samples from healthy donors and cancer patients. Trimming removed 1 base at V and 2 bases at J, with 3 bases between. Germline V lookup: CDR1 SGHRS, CDR2 YFSETQ. The CDR3 totals 12 residues. Only in-frame clones appear in the TCRdb table, and some are missing; sequencing was by immunoSEQ multiplex PCR. The sample includes about 92,000 clones, roughly 78% seen only once; the top ten take around a tenth. The chain has TRBV5-1 and TRBJ2-5; D unresolved. This TCR derives from a woman aged 55-69 years in good health. The sequenced sample was blood. CDR3 residues: CASSLSQETQYF. CDR3 DNA sequence: TGCGCCAGCAGCTTGTCACAAGAGACCCAGTACTTC.